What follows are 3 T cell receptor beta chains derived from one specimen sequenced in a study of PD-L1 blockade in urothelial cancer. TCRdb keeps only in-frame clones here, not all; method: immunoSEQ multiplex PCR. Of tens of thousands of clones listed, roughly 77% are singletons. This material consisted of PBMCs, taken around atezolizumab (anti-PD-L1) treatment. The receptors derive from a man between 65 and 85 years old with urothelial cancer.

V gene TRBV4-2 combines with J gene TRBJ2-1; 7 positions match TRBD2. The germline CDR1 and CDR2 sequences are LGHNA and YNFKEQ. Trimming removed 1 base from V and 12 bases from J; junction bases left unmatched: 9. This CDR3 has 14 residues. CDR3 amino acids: CASSQVSGREPQFF. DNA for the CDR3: TGTGCCAGCAGCCAAGTGTCAGGGCGGGAGCCGCAGTTCTTC.

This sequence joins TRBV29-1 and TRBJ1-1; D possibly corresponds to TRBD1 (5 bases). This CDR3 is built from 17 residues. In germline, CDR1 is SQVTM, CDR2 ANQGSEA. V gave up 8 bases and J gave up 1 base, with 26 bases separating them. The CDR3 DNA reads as TGCAGCTCGGCCTATCGGGAGGGGCCCTCCTCGAACACTGAAGCTTTCTTT. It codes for CSSAYREGPSSNTEAFF.

CDR3 coding DNA: TGTGCCAGCTCACCCACCTCAGACAGCTCTGGAAACACCATATATTTT. Encoded protein: CASSPTSDSSGNTIYF. The chain recombines TRBV18 with TRBJ1-3, with a tentative D call TRBD1 (5 bases). Trimming took off 3 bases at V and 0 bases at J, with 12 bases between the two ends. This CDR3 is 16 amino acids long. CDR1 is KGHSH, CDR2 LQKENI, per germline.